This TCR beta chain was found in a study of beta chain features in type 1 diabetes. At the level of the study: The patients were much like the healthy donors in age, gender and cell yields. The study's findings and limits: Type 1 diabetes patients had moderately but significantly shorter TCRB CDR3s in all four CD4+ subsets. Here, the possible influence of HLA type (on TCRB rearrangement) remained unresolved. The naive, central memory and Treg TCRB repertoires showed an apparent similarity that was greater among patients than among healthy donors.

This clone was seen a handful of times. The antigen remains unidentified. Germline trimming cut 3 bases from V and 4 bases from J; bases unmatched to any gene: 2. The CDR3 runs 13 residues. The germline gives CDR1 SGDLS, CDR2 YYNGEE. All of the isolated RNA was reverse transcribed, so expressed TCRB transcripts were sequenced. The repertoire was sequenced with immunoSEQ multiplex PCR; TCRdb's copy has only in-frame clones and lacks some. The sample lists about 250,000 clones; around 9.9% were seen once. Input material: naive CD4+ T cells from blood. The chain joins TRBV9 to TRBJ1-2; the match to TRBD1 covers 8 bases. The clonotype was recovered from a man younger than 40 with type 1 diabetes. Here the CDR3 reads CASSAQGVYGYTF. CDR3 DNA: TGTGCCAGCAGCGCACAGGGGGTCTATGGCTACACCTTC.